One and the same sample provided the 20 T cell receptor beta chains below, sequenced in a study of cytomegalovirus exposure and HLA in healthy donors. The primer mix had 60 Vbeta and 13 Jbeta primers. Here immunoSEQ multiplex PCR was the method, and the copy in TCRdb shows in-frame clones only, minus some. The sample shows roughly 120,000 clones, roughly 80% of them seen only once. Material: PBMCs. The receptors were sampled from a woman in her thirties or forties in good health and CMV-seronegative.

V usage is TRBV5-6 and J usage is TRBJ1-1; D is possibly TRBD1 (5 bases). The CDR3 extends over 13 amino acids. V shed 2 bases and J shed 4 bases, with 9 bases lying between them. Per the germline V gene, CDR1 is SGHDT and CDR2 is YYEEEE. As DNA, the CDR3 is TGTGCCAGCAGCTTCTCCGGGGGCACTGAAGCTTTCTTT. It specifies CASSFSGGTEAFF.

V usage is TRBV7-3 and J usage is TRBJ2-2; 9 bases line up with TRBD1. Trimming at V came to 4 bases and at J to 6 bases, leaving 6 bases not matched to a gene. Germline V lookup: CDR1 SGHTA, CDR2 FQGTGA. There are 15 residues in the CDR3. DNA of the CDR3: TGTGCCAGCAGCTCTCCGGGACAGGGCGCCGGGGAGCTGTTTTTT. Translating it yields CASSSPGQGAGELFF.

The rearrangement uses TRBV11-2 and TRBJ2-3, with D perhaps matching TRBD2 (5 bases). The CDR3 spans 16 residues. Trimming removed 0 bases from V and 4 bases from J, with 14 bases in between. Per the germline V gene, CDR1 is SGHAT and CDR2 is FQNNGV. CDR3 in amino acids: CASSLDPRDQADTQYF. The CDR3 DNA follows: TGTGCCAGCAGCTTAGATCCGAGGGATCAGGCAGATACGCAGTATTTT. The full variable domain, in which reference TRBV11-2 and TRBJ2-3 provide the parts outside the CDR3, is EAGVAQSPRYKIIEKRQSVAFWCNPISGHATLYWYQQILGQGPKLLIQFQNNGVVDDSQLPKDRFSAERLKGVDSTLKIQPAKLEDSAVYLCASSLDPRDQADTQYFGPGTRLTVL.

This clone was observed a few times. The V gene is TRBV28, the J gene TRBJ1-5; TRBD1 is a possible D gene (5 bases). The CDR3 has 17 amino acids. Germline assignment: CDR1 MDHEN and CDR2 SYDVKM. The V and J ends lost 2 bases and 4 bases respectively, with 18 bases between them. CDR3 nucleotide sequence: TGTGCCAGCAGTTTAGGTCCCGACGGCGGGGGGAATCAGCCCCAGCATTTT. It is translated as CASSLGPDGGGNQPQHF.

V and J are TRBV12-5 and TRBJ2-1; 15 positions match TRBD2. There are 17 residues in the CDR3. Germline lookup yields CDR1 LGHNT and CDR2 FRNRAP. Losses at the gene ends were 4 bases for V and 9 bases for J; bases not matched to a gene: 10. CDR3 residues: CASGSNGTSGRFLEQFF. The DNA of the CDR3 is TGTGCTAGTGGTTCAAACGGGACTAGCGGGAGGTTTCTTGAGCAGTTCTTC.

This chain links TRBV5-4 with TRBJ1-6; 9 nucleotides line up with TRBD1. The CDR3 is 14 residues long. Germline trimming cut 4 bases from V and 10 bases from J; bases unmatched to any gene: 6. Germline V lookup: CDR1 SGHNT, CDR2 YYREEE (reference sequence). The CDR3 region is CASSLTGQGSPLHF. The CDR3 DNA is TGTGCCAGCAGCCTGACGGGACAGGGATCACCCCTCCACTTT.

The chain is built from TRBV19 and TRBJ1-6, with TRBD1 as a possible D gene (6 bases). The CDR3 consists of 14 residues. Trimming shortened V by 3 bases and J by 6 bases, and 9 bases separated the two germline ends. Germline values: CDR1 LNHDA, CDR2 SQIVND (reference sequence). CDR3 sequence reads: CASSMLGANSPLHF. In nucleotides, the CDR3 is TGTGCCAGTAGTATGTTGGGGGCTAATTCACCCCTCCACTTT.

The CDR3 DNA reads as TGCAGCGGATCCACAGGGGGACAAGAGACCCAGTACTTC. It yields the protein CSGSTGGQETQYF. The gene calls are TRBV29-1 and TRBJ2-5, with 8 bases identical to TRBD1. The CDR3 covers 13 residues. V dropped 7 bases and J dropped 2; count of bases not matched to a gene: 6. Germline lookup yields CDR1 SQVTM and CDR2 ANQGSEA.

The V and J genes are TRBV6-4 and TRBJ1-3, with D tentatively TRBD1 (5 bases). This CDR3 region has 15 residues. Trimming took 4 bases from V and 2 from J, leaving 12 bases between them. Germline V CDR1 and CDR2: MRHNA, SNTAGT. The CDR3 nucleotides read TGTGCCAGCAGTGTCCAGGGTCGCCCTGGAAACACCATATATTTT. This gives the protein CASSVQGRPGNTIYF.

This clone was observed once. The rearrangement joins TRBV5-1 to TRBJ1-1; 8 bases map to TRBD1. This CDR3 has 16 residues. Germline CDR1 SGHRS, CDR2 YFSETQ. V lost 1 base to trimming and J lost 2 bases; unmatched junction nucleotides: 7. CDR3 region: CASSLLGTGVNTEAFF. The CDR3 DNA reads TGCGCCAGCAGCTTGTTGGGGACAGGTGTAAACACTGAAGCTTTCTTT.

The chain recombines TRBV14 with TRBJ2-4; 9 nucleotides agree with TRBD1. The CDR3 sequence is 16 residues long. The V gene end was trimmed by 6 bases and the J gene end by 2 bases; junction bases not matched to a gene: 8. The V gene's germline CDR1 is SGHDN and CDR2 FVKESK. DNA for the CDR3: TGTGCCAGCAGTCGAGGGACAGGGTCGACCAAAAACATTCAGTACTTC. Amino acids: CASSRGTGSTKNIQYF.

This clone has only one observation. Here the CDR3 DNA reads TGTGCCAGCAGTCCCGCAGGACCGGGGAAATCGGAAGCTTTCTTT. Its translation is CASSPAGPGKSEAFF. The chain has TRBV6-5 and TRBJ1-1; D call uncertain. Germline loops: CDR1 MNHEY, CDR2 SVGAGI. V was shortened by 5 bases and J by 8 bases, with 21 bases between the two germline ends. This CDR3 region has 15 residues.

V gene TRBV7-8 combines with J gene TRBJ2-2; D not certain. V lost 5 bases and J 3 bases, leaving 10 bases between the germline ends. The germline V gene has CDR1 SGHVS and CDR2 FQNEAQ. This CDR3 comprises 14 residues. As DNA, the CDR3 is TGTGCCAGCAGCGCCTGGCCAGACACCGGGGAGCTGTTTTTT. Protein sequence: CASSAWPDTGELFF.

This chain connects TRBV30 to TRBJ1-5; D not certain. Between the trimmed V and J ends, which lost 0 bases and 7 bases, there was a span of 13 bases. The germline gives CDR1 GTSNPN, CDR2 SVGIG (reference sequence). This CDR3 contains 14 residues. CDR3 in DNA: TGTGCCTGGAGTGTACTGGAACAGCAACAGCCCCAGCATTTT. It encodes CAWSVLEQQQPQHF.

V and J are TRBV28 and TRBJ2-7; 8 bases fit TRBD1. CDR1 and CDR2 (germline): MDHEN, SYDVKM. V trimming: 6 bases; J trimming: 1 base; junction bases outside the gene matches: 5. The length of the CDR3 is 14 residues. This chain's CDR3 is CASSLRDRSYEQYF. The CDR3 nucleotides are TGTGCCAGCAGCCTCCGGGACAGGTCCTACGAGCAGTACTTC.

This clone was seen a few times. The chain couples TRBV2 to TRBJ2-3; unclear D gene. This CDR3 comprises 13 residues. Germline CDR1 SNHLY, CDR2 FYNNEI. Trimming removed 7 bases from V and 2 bases from J, with 10 bases in between. CDR3 sequence (DNA): TGTGCCAGCAAAGGAGATTTCACAGATACGCAGTATTTT. This translates into CASKGDFTDTQYF.

The chain links TRBV4-2 to TRBJ2-7, with 10 bases matching TRBD2. CDR3 length: 16 amino acids. CDR1 LGHNA and CDR2 YNFKEQ come from the germline V gene. V gave up 5 bases and J gave up 5 bases; unmatched junction bases: 12. The CDR3 nucleotides read TGTGCCAGCAGCTTAGGGGAGCTAGCGGGAGTCCACGAGCAGTACTTC. This sequence encodes CASSLGELAGVHEQYF.

The genes are TRBV5-1 and TRBJ2-6, with 8 bases fitting TRBD2. The CDR3 spans 16 residues. Trimming removed 0 bases from V and 3 bases from J; junction bases left unmatched: 2. Germline-derived CDR1 and CDR2 are SGHRS and YFSETQ. Here the CDR3 DNA reads TGCGCCAGCAGCTTGGTAGCGGGATTTGGGGCCAACGTCCTGACTTTC. Translation gives CASSLVAGFGANVLTF.

Here the CDR3 reads CASSQPGVGSGNTIYF. CDR3 nucleotides: TGCGCCAGCAGCCAACCAGGGGTCGGCTCTGGAAACACCATATATTTT. The chain joins TRBV4-1 to TRBJ1-3, with TRBD1 as a possible D gene (6 bases). The CDR3 length is 16 residues. V was trimmed by 2 bases and J by 0 bases, leaving 11 bases between them. In germline, CDR1 is MGHRA, CDR2 YSYEKL.

Details on this clone: The sample contains more than one DNA sequence encoding this CDR3. The CDR3 protein is CASSLDLDSWGYF. CDR3 bases: TGTGCCAGCAGCTTGGATCTGGACTCCTGGGGGTATTTT. The chain employs TRBV11-2 and TRBJ2-3; possibly TRBD2 for D (5 bases). In germline, CDR1 is SGHAT, CDR2 FQNNGV. This CDR3 has 13 residues. The V gene lost 3 bases and the J gene lost 14 bases, with 18 bases spanning the gap.